This paragraph covers one TCR beta chain sequence. Antigen: not known. This specimen comes from a study of T cell responses to AZD1222 COVID-19 vaccine. General study results and limits: Researchers report vaccine-associated CD4 TCRs spanning spike, with dominance at 160-218 and 743-854. Mostly white British, mostly female donors; authors suggested clonal diversity may be underestimated. Two AZD1222 administrations were followed by greater Spike-specific TCR breadth and depth. As reported, nearly half of all spike-specific TCRs target variant regions that are unmutated.

The CDR3 has 19 residues. CDR1 and CDR2 from the germline V gene are SGHDT and YYEEEE. Trimming removed 0 bases from V and 2 bases from J, with 22 bases in between. Clones were read by immunoSEQ multiplex PCR, and TCRdb kept only the in-frame ones, dropping some. The sample includes 85,000 to 100,000 clones, approximately 86% of them seen just once. The source material was peripheral blood, sampled on day 0 of AZD1222 vaccination. The chain is built from TRBV5-6 and TRBJ2-3; D not resolved. This clonotype was sampled from an adult in good health. This CDR3 reads CASSLVGSFLGYSTDTQYF. The CDR3, as DNA: TGTGCCAGCAGCTTGGTGGGGTCATTCTTAGGATACTCCACAGATACGCAGTATTTT.